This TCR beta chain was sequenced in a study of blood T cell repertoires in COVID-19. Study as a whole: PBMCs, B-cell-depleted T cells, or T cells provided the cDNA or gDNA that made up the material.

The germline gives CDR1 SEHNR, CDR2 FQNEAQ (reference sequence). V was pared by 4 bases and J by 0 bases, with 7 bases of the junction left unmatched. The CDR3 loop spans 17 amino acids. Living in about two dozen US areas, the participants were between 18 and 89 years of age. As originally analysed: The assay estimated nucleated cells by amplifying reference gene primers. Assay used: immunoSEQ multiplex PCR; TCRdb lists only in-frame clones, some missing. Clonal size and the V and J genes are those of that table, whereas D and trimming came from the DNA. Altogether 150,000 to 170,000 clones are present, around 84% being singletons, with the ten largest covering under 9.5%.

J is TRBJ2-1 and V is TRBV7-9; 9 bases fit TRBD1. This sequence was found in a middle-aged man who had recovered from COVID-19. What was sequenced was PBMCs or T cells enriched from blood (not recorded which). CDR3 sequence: CASSWDREGSSYNEQFF. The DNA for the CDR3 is TGTGCCAGCAGCTGGGACAGGGAGGGCAGCTCCTACAATGAGCAGTTCTTC.